A single sample is the source of the 3 T cell receptor beta chains below, sequenced in a study of T cell responses to AZD1222 COVID-19 vaccine. Data came from immunoSEQ multiplex PCR; TCRdb stores just in-frame clones and leaves some out. The table includes about 180,000 clones, 85% to 95% detected once. The source was peripheral blood, collected 28 days after the second AZD1222 dose. The receptor set was obtained from an adult who received the AZD1222 COVID-19 vaccine.

The chain is built from TRBV21-1 and TRBJ1-1; whether TRBD1, the table's D call, matches the DNA was not checked. TRBV21-1 is classified as a pseudogene. The CDR3 is 16 residues long. The CDR3 loop is CASSPGGQGMNTEAFF. CDR3 DNA sequence: TGTGCCAGCAGCCCTGGGGGACAGGGGATGAACACTGAAGCTTTCTTT.

J is TRBJ2-1 and V is TRBV7-6; TRBD1 agrees at 10 bases. With 5 bases clipped from V and 4 bases from J, the junction kept 17 bases outside the gene matches. This CDR3 has 19 amino acids. The germline gives CDR1 SGHVS, CDR2 FNYEAQ. In DNA form, the CDR3 reads TGTGCCAGCAGCGCACTTCCGGGACAGGGGAGGACTTCATACAATGAGCAGTTCTTC. Its protein is CASSALPGQGRTSYNEQFF.

The V gene is TRBV4-1, the J gene TRBJ2-7; TRBD2 aligns across 12 bases. CDR3 size: 16 residues. In germline, CDR1 is MGHRA, CDR2 YSYEKL. The junction had 7 bases not matched to a gene; V was cut back by 1 base and J by 6 bases. The CDR3 region has the DNA TGCGCCAGCAGCCAAGTAGGCCTAGCGGGAGGGAGCGAGCAGTACTTC. Translating it yields CASSQVGLAGGSEQYF.